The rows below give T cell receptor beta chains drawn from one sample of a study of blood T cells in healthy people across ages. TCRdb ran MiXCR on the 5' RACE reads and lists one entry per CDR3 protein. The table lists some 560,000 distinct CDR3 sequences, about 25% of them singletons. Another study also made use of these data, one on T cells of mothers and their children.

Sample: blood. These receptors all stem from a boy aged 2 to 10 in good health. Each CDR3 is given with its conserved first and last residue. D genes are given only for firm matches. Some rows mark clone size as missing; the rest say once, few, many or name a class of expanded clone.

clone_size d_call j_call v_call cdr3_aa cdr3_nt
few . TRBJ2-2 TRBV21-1 CASSTNNTGELFF TGTGCCAGCAGCACCAATAACACCGGGGAGCTGTTTTTT
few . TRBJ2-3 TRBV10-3 CAISGDWGTDTQYF TGTGCCATCAGTGGGGACTGGGGGACAGATACGCAGTATTTT
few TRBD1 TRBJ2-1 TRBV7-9 CASRSYRGGQFF TGTGCCAGCAGAAGCTACAGGGGTGGGCAGTTCTTC
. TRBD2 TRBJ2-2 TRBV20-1 CSARGPFGGGPNGELFF TGCAGTGCTAGGGGGCCCTTTGGCGGGGGGCCTAACGGGGAGCTGTTTTTT
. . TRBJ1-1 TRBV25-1 CASSSPLGGSTFF TGTGCCAGCAGTTCCCCCCTTGGGGGTTCTACTTTCTTT
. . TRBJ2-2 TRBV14 CASSQDRRTGELFF TGTGCCAGCAGCCAAGATCGGAGAACCGGGGAGCTGTTTTTT
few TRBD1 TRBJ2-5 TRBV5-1 CASSFGSTGGQETQYF TGCGCCAGCAGCTTTGGGTCGACAGGGGGTCAAGAGACCCAGTACTTC
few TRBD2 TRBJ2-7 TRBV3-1 CASSRGLGLAGVHEQYF TGTGCCAGCAGCCGAGGCTTAGGACTAGCGGGAGTTCACGAGCAGTACTTC
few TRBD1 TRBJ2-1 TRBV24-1 CATSGRTGLYNEQFF TGTGCCACCAGTGGAAGGACAGGGCTCTACAATGAGCAGTTCTTC
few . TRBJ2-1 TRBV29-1 CSSWRDEQFF TGCAGCTCCTGGAGGGATGAGCAGTTCTTC
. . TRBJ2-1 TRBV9 CASSVVPGRGNEQFF TGTGCCAGCAGCGTAGTCCCGGGAAGGGGCAATGAGCAGTTCTTC
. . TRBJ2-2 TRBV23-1 CASLRGSTGELFF TGCGCCAGCCTTCGAGGGTCTACCGGGGAGCTGTTTTTT
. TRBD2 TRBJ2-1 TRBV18 CASSPRREADNEQFF TGTGCCAGCTCACCACGGCGGGAGGCAGACAATGAGCAGTTCTTC
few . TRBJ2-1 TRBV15 CATSPGRDNEQFF TGTGCCACCAGCCCGGGCCGTGACAATGAGCAGTTCTTC
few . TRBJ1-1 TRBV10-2 CASSEPTGGMVTEAFF TGCGCCAGCAGTGAGCCCACGGGGGGGATGGTCACTGAAGCTTTCTTT
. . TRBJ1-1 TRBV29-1 CSGLQAVGAFF TGCAGCGGCCTTCAGGCAGTCGGGGCTTTCTTT
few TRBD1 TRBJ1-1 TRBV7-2 CACSWDSTEAFF TGTGCCTGCAGCTGGGACAGCACTGAAGCTTTCTTT
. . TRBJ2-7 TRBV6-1 CASSEQGGRYEQYF TGTGCCAGCAGTGAGCAGGGAGGCAGATACGAGCAGTACTTC
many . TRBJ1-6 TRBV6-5 CASSYAVYHSPLHF TGTGCCAGCAGTTACGCCGTGTACCATTCACCCCTCCACTTT